The rows below give T cell receptor beta chains drawn from one sample of a study of cytomegalovirus exposure and HLA in healthy donors. The method was immunoSEQ multiplex PCR; TCRdb's version includes in-frame clones alone and lacks a portion of them. The data hold 80,000 to 100,000 clones, with 65% to 75% observed a single time. The sequenced sample was PBMCs. The receptors were gathered from a man aged 30-40 years in good health and CMV-seropositive. Both conserved end residues are trimmed from each CDR3.

TRBV4-2	TRBJ1-5	12	ASSQEGRNRPQH
TRBV4-1	TRBJ2-1	14	ASSPQGTSEYNEQF
TRBV9	TRBJ1-4	13	ASSVDEGLNEKLF
TRBV5-1	TRBJ2-3	13	ASSRDSQGTDTQY
TRBV19	TRBJ1-5	13	ASSSRTGGDQPQH
TRBV5-1	TRBJ2-1	12	ASSPGGPSNEQF
TRBV19	TRBJ2-7	11	ASRGQGRYEQY
TRBV19	TRBJ1-6	15	ASSIVPGQGLDSPLH
TRBV2	TRBJ2-7	11	ASSEPRAYEQY
TRBV4-1	TRBJ2-4	13	ASSQDGTSGVPQY
TRBV4-1	TRBJ1-4	13	ASSQERAVGEKLF
TRBV5-4	TRBJ1-1	12	ASSLDTYGTEAF
TRBV19	TRBJ1-1	11	ASSRTGNTEAF